Shown below are 13 T cell receptor beta chains from a single sample sequenced in a study of blood T cell repertoires in COVID-19. Produced via immunoSEQ multiplex PCR; TCRdb's table is partial and in-frame only. The sample contains some 99,000 clones, about 87% of which appear only once. The specimen was peripheral blood. All receptors come from a woman between 50 and 59 years old with acute or convalescent COVID-19.

This sequence joins TRBV14 and TRBJ2-2, with D perhaps matching TRBD2 (7 bases). Germline V CDR1 and CDR2: SGHDN, FVKESK. The CDR3 runs 16 residues. Trimming stripped 4 bases from V and 0 bases from J, with 12 bases between. Written as DNA, the CDR3 is TGTGCCAGCAGCCGAGGGGGGGTTGCGAACACCGGGGAGCTGTTTTTT. Encoded protein: CASSRGGVANTGELFF. Full variable domain (outside the CDR3, taken from reference TRBV14 and TRBJ2-2): EAGVTQFPSHSVIEKGQTVTLRCDPISGHDNLYWYRRVMGKEIKFLLHFVKESKQDESGMPNNRFLAERTGGTYSTLKVQPAELEDSGVYFCASSRGGVANTGELFFGEGSRLTVL.

V and J are TRBV4-1 and TRBJ2-6; maybe TRBD2 (5 bases). There are 18 residues in the CDR3. Germline CDR1 and CDR2: MGHRA and YSYEKL. The V and J ends lost 3 bases and 1 base respectively, with 16 bases between them. Written as DNA, the CDR3 is TGCGCCAGCAGCCAGGGAGAGGCTGCCCTATCTGGGGCCAACGTCCTGACTTTC. It codes for CASSQGEAALSGANVLTF.

This rearrangement joins TRBV3-1 (or the pseudogene TRBV3-2) to TRBJ1-2; 7 nucleotides match TRBD1. This CDR3 has 15 amino acids. Germline V gene data show CDR1 as LGHDT and CDR2 as YNNKEL (reference sequence). J lost 7 bases, V lost 1 base, and 9 bases had no gene match. CDR3 DNA sequence: TGTGCCAGCAGCCAAGGGAACACAGGGGTTAGTGGCTACACCTTC. Protein: CASSQGNTGVSGYTF.

The rearrangement joins TRBV5-8 to TRBJ1-2, with unresolved D. The CDR3 has 14 residues. Trimming stripped 0 bases from V and 2 bases from J, with 8 bases between. CDR1 is SGHTS, CDR2 YDEGEE, per germline. CDR3 nucleotides: TGTGCCAGCAGCTTGGACGCACGGAACTATGGCTACACCTTC. This codes for CASSLDARNYGYTF.

The V call is TRBV29-1, the J call TRBJ1-4; tentative D call: TRBD1 (5 bases). This CDR3 contains 12 residues. Germline-derived CDR1 and CDR2 are SQVTM and ANQGSEA. V lost 4 bases and J 3 bases, leaving 6 bases between the germline ends. CDR3 DNA: TGCAGCGTTGGACAGCCTAATGAAAAACTGTTTTTT. It is translated as CSVGQPNEKLFF.

As to this clone: This sample includes further DNA sequences coding for the same CDR3. J is TRBJ2-7 and V is TRBV5-1, with D unclear. CDR1 and CDR2 from the germline V gene are SGHRS and YFSETQ. The germline V and J ends were trimmed by 0 bases and 0 bases, with 7 bases remaining between them. This CDR3 is built from 14 residues. In DNA, the CDR3 is TGCGCCAGCAGCTTGGCCGCAGACTCCTACGAGCAGTACTTC. It specifies CASSLAADSYEQYF.

CDR3 in amino acids: CASTGQTKNSPLHF. CDR3 DNA sequence: TGTGCCTCCACGGGACAGACGAAAAATTCACCCCTCCACTTT. The chain joins TRBV30 to TRBJ1-6; the match to TRBD1 covers 7 bases. Germline lookup yields CDR1 GTSNPN and CDR2 SVGIG (reference sequence). The CDR3 is 14 residues long. V shed 7 bases, J shed 7 bases, and the junction held 10 bases outside the gene matches.

DNA for the CDR3: TGCGCCAGCAGCTTGGCCCTAACAGGGTCAAGGGGCTACACCTTC. Its protein is CASSLALTGSRGYTF. V gene TRBV5-1 combines with J gene TRBJ1-2; tentatively, D is TRBD1 (6 bases). The CDR3 extends over 15 amino acids. Trimming removed 0 bases from V and 8 bases from J, with 17 bases in between. CDR1 is SGHRS and CDR2 is YFSETQ in the germline V gene. Combining the CDR3 with reference TRBV5-1 and TRBJ1-2 gives the whole variable domain KAGVTQTPRYLIKTRGQQVTLSCSPISGHRSVSWYQQTPGQGLQFLFEYFSETQRNKGNFPGRFSGRQFSNSRSEMNVSTLELGDSALYLCASSLALTGSRGYTFGSGTRLTVV.

V usage is TRBV5-1 and J usage is TRBJ2-1; TRBD2 is a possible D gene (6 bases). The CDR3 covers 15 residues. Per the germline V gene, CDR1 is SGHRS and CDR2 is YFSETQ. Trimming pared 7 bases from V and 5 bases from J, leaving 19 bases between. CDR3 region: CASGAIERGDNEQFF. The DNA of the CDR3 is TGCGCCAGCGGGGCCATCGAGCGCGGGGACAATGAGCAGTTCTTC.

The chain joins TRBV5-1 to TRBJ2-7; TRBD2 is a possible D gene (6 bases). This CDR3 is 13 amino acids long. CDR1 SGHRS and CDR2 YFSETQ come from the germline V gene. V was trimmed by 5 bases and J by 6 bases, leaving 15 bases between them. This CDR3 is CASRSGSTGEQYF. CDR3 DNA: TGCGCCAGCAGGTCCGGGAGTACGGGCGAGCAGTACTTC. The whole variable domain, filled in from reference TRBV5-1 and TRBJ2-7, reads KAGVTQTPRYLIKTRGQQVTLSCSPISGHRSVSWYQQTPGQGLQFLFEYFSETQRNKGNFPGRFSGRQFSNSRSEMNVSTLELGDSALYLCASRSGSTGEQYFGPGTRLTVT.

J is TRBJ1-2 and V is TRBV18; D might be TRBD1 (5 bases). The CDR3 covers 16 residues. V was trimmed by 3 bases and J by 6 bases, leaving 20 bases between them. Germline lookup yields CDR1 KGHSH and CDR2 LQKENI. The CDR3 is CASSPPGFEQANGYTF. CDR3 bases: TGTGCCAGCTCACCCCCAGGGTTTGAACAGGCAAATGGCTACACCTTC. Variable domain in full (rest from reference TRBV18 and TRBJ1-2): NAGVMQNPRHLVRRRGQEARLRCSPMKGHSHVYWYRQLPEEGLKFMVYLQKENIIDESGMPKERFSAEFPKEGPSILRIQQVVRGDSAAYFCASSPPGFEQANGYTFGSGTRLTVV.

A few counts support this clone. The chain couples TRBV19 to TRBJ1-2; 8 bases agree with TRBD1. Germline V lookup: CDR1 LNHDA, CDR2 SQIVND (reference sequence). Trimming at V came to 3 bases and at J to 8 bases, leaving 11 bases not matched to a gene. The CDR3 is 15 amino acids. The chain's CDR3 is CASSIPVQGAVGYTF. The CDR3 DNA reads TGTGCCAGTAGTATTCCGGTTCAGGGGGCGGTAGGCTACACCTTC.

The gene calls are TRBV5-1 and TRBJ2-7; a possible D gene is TRBD2 (5 bases). The CDR3 extends over 16 amino acids. Germline V gives CDR1 SGHRS, CDR2 YFSETQ. V was trimmed by 2 bases and J by 4 bases, leaving 19 bases between them. For the CDR3, the DNA is TGCGCCAGCAGCTTAACGGACTCGCCGAGATTGTACGAGCAGTACTTC. It yields the protein CASSLTDSPRLYEQYF.